The rows below give T cell receptor beta chains drawn from one sample of a study of T cell responses to AZD1222 COVID-19 vaccine. The method was immunoSEQ multiplex PCR; TCRdb's version includes in-frame clones alone and lacks a portion of them. The sample carries some 100,000 clones, 85% to 90% recorded once. This sample comprised peripheral blood, obtained on day 0 of AZD1222 vaccination. Receptors originate from an adult in good health. CDR3s include the opening cysteine and the closing phenylalanine or tryptophan. D genes are given only for firm matches. Clone size is stated in some rows and not others, as once, few, many or a class when expanded.

v_call: TRBV27; d_call: .; j_call: TRBJ2-1; clone_size: .; cdr3_length: 12; cdr3_aa: CASSSYRDEQFF; cdr3_nt: TGTGCCAGCAGTTCCTACAGAGATGAGCAGTTCTTC
v_call: TRBV27; d_call: .; j_call: TRBJ1-5; clone_size: .; cdr3_length: 13; cdr3_aa: CASSFSRGEPQHF; cdr3_nt: TGTGCCAGCAGTTTCAGTCGTGGGGAGCCCCAGCATTTT
v_call: TRBV6-1; d_call: TRBD1; j_call: TRBJ2-7; clone_size: .; cdr3_length: 16; cdr3_aa: CASSDRGQGGSYEQYF; cdr3_nt: TGTGCCAGCAGTGATCGCGGACAGGGGGGTTCCTACGAGCAGTACTTC
v_call: TRBV11-3; d_call: TRBD1; j_call: TRBJ2-7; clone_size: .; cdr3_length: 13; cdr3_aa: CASAGGASYEQYF; cdr3_nt: TGTGCCAGCGCAGGGGGCGCTTCCTACGAGCAGTACTTC
v_call: TRBV5-6; d_call: TRBD1; j_call: TRBJ2-7; clone_size: .; cdr3_length: 14; cdr3_aa: CASSLGDRAREQYF; cdr3_nt: TGTGCCAGCAGCTTGGGGGACAGGGCTCGGGAGCAGTACTTC
v_call: TRBV27; d_call: .; j_call: TRBJ2-1; clone_size: .; cdr3_length: 15; cdr3_aa: CASSPDYAGRNEQFF; cdr3_nt: TGTGCCAGCAGTCCGGACTATGCGGGTCGGAATGAGCAGTTCTTC
v_call: TRBV9; d_call: .; j_call: TRBJ2-3; clone_size: .; cdr3_length: 15; cdr3_aa: CASSGGLFPGDTQYF; cdr3_nt: TGTGCCAGCAGCGGCGGCCTTTTTCCTGGAGATACGCAGTATTTT
v_call: TRBV11-3; d_call: .; j_call: TRBJ1-6; clone_size: .; cdr3_length: 17; cdr3_aa: CASSVSGGLFYNSPLHF; cdr3_nt: TGTGCCAGCAGCGTAAGTGGAGGCTTGTTCTATAATTCACCCCTCCACTTT
v_call: TRBV4-1; d_call: .; j_call: TRBJ1-4; clone_size: .; cdr3_length: 11; cdr3_aa: CASSPNEKLFF; cdr3_nt: TGCGCCAGCAGCCCCAATGAAAAACTGTTTTTT
v_call: TRBV9; d_call: .; j_call: TRBJ2-5; clone_size: .; cdr3_length: 12; cdr3_aa: CASSVDSETQYF; cdr3_nt: TGTGCCAGCAGCGTCGACTCGGAGACCCAGTACTTC
v_call: TRBV19; d_call: .; j_call: TRBJ1-1; clone_size: once; cdr3_length: 14; cdr3_aa: CASHYTGMYTEAFF; cdr3_nt: TGTGCCAGTCACTACACAGGGATGTACACTGAAGCTTTCTTT
v_call: TRBV19; d_call: TRBD1; j_call: TRBJ1-1; clone_size: .; cdr3_length: 13; cdr3_aa: CASKDREDTEAFF; cdr3_nt: TGTGCCAGTAAGGACAGGGAGGACACTGAAGCTTTCTTT
v_call: TRBV3-1/TRBV3-2; d_call: .; j_call: TRBJ1-1; clone_size: .; cdr3_length: 14; cdr3_aa: CASRSRDGGTEAFF; cdr3_nt: TGTGCCAGCAGGTCCAGGGACGGGGGCACTGAAGCTTTCTTT
v_call: TRBV30; d_call: TRBD1; j_call: TRBJ1-2; clone_size: once; cdr3_length: 15; cdr3_aa: CAWSFSGTGNYGYTF; cdr3_nt: TGTGCCTGGAGTTTCTCCGGGACAGGCAACTATGGCTACACCTTC
v_call: TRBV6-6; d_call: TRBD2; j_call: TRBJ2-1; clone_size: .; cdr3_length: 16; cdr3_aa: CASTPGLAGGYNEQFF; cdr3_nt: TGTGCCAGCACCCCCGGACTAGCGGGGGGGTACAATGAGCAGTTCTTC
v_call: TRBV3-1/TRBV3-2; d_call: .; j_call: TRBJ1-2; clone_size: .; cdr3_length: 15; cdr3_aa: CASSPGGVRLNGYTF; cdr3_nt: TGTGCCAGCAGCCCGGGGGGGGTGAGACTGAATGGCTACACCTTC
v_call: TRBV5-1; d_call: TRBD1; j_call: TRBJ1-1; clone_size: .; cdr3_length: 13; cdr3_aa: CASSADRATEAFF; cdr3_nt: TGCGCCAGCAGCGCGGACAGGGCCACTGAAGCTTTCTTT
v_call: TRBV30; d_call: .; j_call: TRBJ1-2; clone_size: .; cdr3_length: 14; cdr3_aa: CALQGRGMGYGYTF; cdr3_nt: TGTGCCCTGCAGGGGCGGGGAATGGGGTATGGCTACACCTTC
v_call: TRBV28; d_call: .; j_call: TRBJ2-3; clone_size: .; cdr3_length: 12; cdr3_aa: CATAGGRDTQYF; cdr3_nt: TGTGCCACCGCCGGGGGCAGAGATACGCAGTATTTT
v_call: TRBV12-5; d_call: .; j_call: TRBJ1-2; clone_size: .; cdr3_length: 15; cdr3_aa: CASGLVPRATYGYTF; cdr3_nt: TGTGCTAGTGGTTTGGTTCCCAGGGCGACCTATGGCTACACCTTC
v_call: TRBV6-6; d_call: .; j_call: TRBJ1-3; clone_size: .; cdr3_length: 17; cdr3_aa: CASSPLSTGLGGNTIYF; cdr3_nt: TGTGCCAGCAGTCCACTCTCTACAGGGCTGGGTGGAAACACCATATATTTT
v_call: TRBV18; d_call: TRBD2; j_call: TRBJ2-1; clone_size: .; cdr3_length: 16; cdr3_aa: CASSPGLAGGPTEQFF; cdr3_nt: TGTGCCAGCTCACCGGGACTAGCGGGGGGGCCCACTGAGCAGTTCTTC
v_call: TRBV6-5; d_call: .; j_call: TRBJ1-5; clone_size: .; cdr3_length: 13; cdr3_aa: CAAGVPQRQPQHF; cdr3_nt: TGTGCAGCTGGGGTCCCCCAAAGGCAGCCCCAGCATTTT
v_call: TRBV11-3; d_call: .; j_call: TRBJ1-4; clone_size: once; cdr3_length: 16; cdr3_aa: CASSLGATTTNEKLFF; cdr3_nt: TGTGCCAGCAGCTTAGGTGCCACAACAACTAATGAAAAACTGTTTTTT
v_call: TRBV28; d_call: .; j_call: TRBJ1-6; clone_size: .; cdr3_length: 13; cdr3_aa: CASRKLINSPLHF; cdr3_nt: TGTGCCAGTCGAAAGTTGATTAATTCACCCCTCCACTTT
v_call: TRBV7-6; d_call: .; j_call: TRBJ2-7; clone_size: .; cdr3_length: 13; cdr3_aa: CASSLFIENEQYF; cdr3_nt: TGTGCCAGCAGCCTATTCATCGAGAACGAGCAGTACTTC
v_call: TRBV5-1; d_call: TRBD1; j_call: TRBJ2-3; clone_size: .; cdr3_length: 15; cdr3_aa: CASSQTGPDKNTQYF; cdr3_nt: TGCGCCAGCAGCCAGACAGGGCCCGATAAGAATACGCAGTATTTT
v_call: TRBV2; d_call: .; j_call: TRBJ2-2; clone_size: .; cdr3_length: 15; cdr3_aa: CASSVWGADTGELFF; cdr3_nt: TGTGCCAGCAGTGTTTGGGGGGCAGACACCGGGGAGCTGTTTTTT
v_call: TRBV5-4; d_call: .; j_call: TRBJ2-3; clone_size: .; cdr3_length: 16; cdr3_aa: CASSSLDTLGTDTQYF; cdr3_nt: TGTGCCAGCAGCTCCCTGGACACCCTGGGGACAGATACGCAGTATTTT
v_call: TRBV9; d_call: TRBD2; j_call: TRBJ2-7; clone_size: .; cdr3_length: 15; cdr3_aa: CASSVGPAGEGEQYF; cdr3_nt: TGTGCCAGCAGCGTAGGACCAGCGGGGGAGGGCGAGCAGTACTTC
v_call: TRBV5-1; d_call: .; j_call: TRBJ2-5; clone_size: .; cdr3_length: 15; cdr3_aa: CASSLAEGGWETQYF; cdr3_nt: TGCGCCAGCAGCTTGGCCGAGGGGGGTTGGGAGACCCAGTACTTC
v_call: TRBV5-1; d_call: .; j_call: TRBJ1-2; clone_size: .; cdr3_length: 14; cdr3_aa: CASSPGGTRYGYTF; cdr3_nt: TGCGCCAGCAGTCCTGGAGGGACACGCTATGGCTACACCTTC